A selection of T cell receptor beta chains follows, all from one sample in a study of radiation and T cells in renal cell carcinoma. Assay used: immunoSEQ multiplex PCR; TCRdb lists only in-frame clones, some missing. The sample includes about 78,000 clones, 80% to 90% seen only once; the top ten take over 5.5%. The sample here was blood, taken from a patient whose treatment included radiotherapy and nephrectomy. The receptors originated from a woman aged 70-85 years with renal cell carcinoma. CDR3s include the opening cysteine and the closing phenylalanine or tryptophan. A D gene is named only where the DNA matches it firmly. Part of the rows lack a size; the others show once, few, many or a class for expanded clones.

D gene: .
clone size: .
V gene: TRBV5-4
J gene: TRBJ2-1
CDR3 DNA: TGTGCCAGCAGCTTGGATAGCGGTCTAATCTCCTACAATGAGCAGTTCTTC
CDR3 protein: CASSLDSGLISYNEQFF

D gene: TRBD1
clone size: .
V gene: TRBV28
J gene: TRBJ1-1
CDR3 DNA: TGTGCCAGCAGACTGGGGACAGGGGTAGGGCCAAACACTGAAGCTTTCTTT
CDR3 protein: CASRLGTGVGPNTEAFF

D gene: .
clone size: .
V gene: TRBV30
J gene: TRBJ1-1
CDR3 DNA: TGTGCCTGGAGAGATCCGGACAGAGATAACACTGAAGCTTTCTTT
CDR3 protein: CAWRDPDRDNTEAFF

D gene: .
clone size: .
V gene: TRBV6-4
J gene: TRBJ1-5
CDR3 DNA: TGTGCCAGCAGTGAGGGGAGTACCCAGCATTTT
CDR3 protein: CASSEGSTQHF

D gene: TRBD1
clone size: .
V gene: TRBV11-1
J gene: TRBJ2-7
CDR3 DNA: TGTGCCAGCCGGGACAGGGGGCAGGAGCAGTACTTC
CDR3 protein: CASRDRGQEQYF

D gene: TRBD2
clone size: .
V gene: TRBV9
J gene: TRBJ2-5
CDR3 DNA: TGTGCCAGCAGCGTAGCTGAGCGGGGGGGCGAGACCCAGTACTTC
CDR3 protein: CASSVAERGGETQYF

D gene: TRBD2
clone size: .
V gene: TRBV2
J gene: TRBJ2-5
CDR3 DNA: TGTGCCAGCAGTGAAAGCGGGGGGGCCGTAGAGACCCAGTACTTC
CDR3 protein: CASSESGGAVETQYF

D gene: .
clone size: .
V gene: TRBV11-2
J gene: TRBJ2-3
CDR3 DNA: TGTGCCAGCAGCTTAGAGGTATCAGATACGCAGTATTTT
CDR3 protein: CASSLEVSDTQYF

D gene: .
clone size: .
V gene: TRBV27
J gene: TRBJ2-7
CDR3 DNA: TGTGCCAGCAGTTTCCTGACGGGGGTCAACTACGAGCAGTACTTC
CDR3 protein: CASSFLTGVNYEQYF

D gene: .
clone size: .
V gene: TRBV20-1
J gene: TRBJ2-7
CDR3 DNA: TGCAGTGCTTTGACATACGAGCAGTACTTC
CDR3 protein: CSALTYEQYF

D gene: TRBD1
clone size: .
V gene: TRBV19
J gene: TRBJ2-7
CDR3 DNA: TGTGCCAGTAGTGCGGACAGGGGGATAAGCTCCTACGAGCAGTACTTC
CDR3 protein: CASSADRGISSYEQYF

D gene: TRBD1
clone size: .
V gene: TRBV19
J gene: TRBJ1-5
CDR3 DNA: TGTGCCAGTAGTATAATGGAGACAGGGTATCAGCCCCAGCATTTT
CDR3 protein: CASSIMETGYQPQHF

D gene: .
clone size: .
V gene: TRBV28
J gene: TRBJ1-4
CDR3 DNA: TGTGCCAGCAGTCCAGACCCATATGAAAAACTGTTTTTT
CDR3 protein: CASSPDPYEKLFF

D gene: TRBD1
clone size: .
V gene: TRBV5-4
J gene: TRBJ2-1
CDR3 DNA: TGTGCCAGCAGCCGACCGGGACAGGGCTACAATGAGCAGTTCTTC
CDR3 protein: CASSRPGQGYNEQFF

D gene: .
clone size: .
V gene: TRBV15
J gene: TRBJ2-3
CDR3 DNA: TGTGCCACCAGCAGAGAGGGACGCACAGATACGCAGTATTTT
CDR3 protein: CATSREGRTDTQYF

D gene: TRBD2
clone size: once
V gene: TRBV7-6
J gene: TRBJ2-1
CDR3 DNA: TGTGCCAGCAGCTTAGCCCTAGCGGGGGGCGGTAGTGAGCAGTTCTTC
CDR3 protein: CASSLALAGGGSEQFF

D gene: TRBD2
clone size: once
V gene: TRBV9
J gene: TRBJ2-3
CDR3 DNA: TGTGCCAGCAGCGCACGGCGGGGGGGCCTTGGCACAGATACGCAGTATTTT
CDR3 protein: CASSARRGGLGTDTQYF

D gene: .
clone size: .
V gene: TRBV5-1
J gene: TRBJ1-1
CDR3 DNA: TGCGCCAGCAGCTTGGACGGGGGTGGTACTGAAGCTTTCTTT
CDR3 protein: CASSLDGGGTEAFF

D gene: .
clone size: .
V gene: TRBV15
J gene: TRBJ1-5
CDR3 DNA: TGTGCCACCAGCCCCCGGAGGGGCAACAATCAGCCCCAGCATTTT
CDR3 protein: CATSPRRGNNQPQHF

D gene: .
clone size: few
V gene: TRBV5-1
J gene: TRBJ1-1
CDR3 DNA: TGCGCCAGCAGCTTGGTCGGGGTAGGGTACACTGAAGCTTTCTTT
CDR3 protein: CASSLVGVGYTEAFF

D gene: .
clone size: .
V gene: TRBV28
J gene: TRBJ1-4
CDR3 DNA: TGTGCCAGCGCCCGGGGGCCAACTAATGAAAAACTGTTTTTT
CDR3 protein: CASARGPTNEKLFF

D gene: .
clone size: few
V gene: TRBV30
J gene: TRBJ1-1
CDR3 DNA: TGTGCCTGGAGTGGTGAACAGCCGAACACTGAAGCTTTCTTT
CDR3 protein: CAWSGEQPNTEAFF

D gene: .
clone size: .
V gene: TRBV7-2
J gene: TRBJ1-6
CDR3 DNA: TGTGCCAGCAGGCCAGGGGCTGCGAGCTCCTATAATTCACCCCTCCACTTT
CDR3 protein: CASRPGAASSYNSPLHF

D gene: .
clone size: .
V gene: TRBV7-9
J gene: TRBJ2-1
CDR3 DNA: TGTGCCAGCAGCCCCCGGGACACCTACAATGAGCAGTTCTTC
CDR3 protein: CASSPRDTYNEQFF